The rows below give T cell receptor beta chains drawn from one sample of a study of T cell responses to AZD1222 COVID-19 vaccine. Profiled with immunoSEQ multiplex PCR; TCRdb holds only in-frame clones, not every one. The sample consists of some 140,000 clones, 85% to 95% of them appearing once. This specimen consisted of peripheral blood, obtained 28 days after the second AZD1222 dose. These TCRs come from an adult who received the AZD1222 COVID-19 vaccine. Each CDR3 is given with its conserved first and last residue. D genes are given only for firm matches. Expanded clones get a size class; other rows say once, few or many, or leave the size out.

CDR3 DNA	CDR3 protein	V gene	D gene	clone size	J gene
TGTGCCATCAGTGAACTAGCGGGGGGGAAATACGAGCAGTACTTC	CAISELAGGKYEQYF	TRBV10-3	TRBD2	-	TRBJ2-7
TGTGCCAGCAGCGGGATCTCGACAGGGCCTGGAAACACCATATATTTT	CASSGISTGPGNTIYF	TRBV9	TRBD1	-	TRBJ1-3
TGTGCCAGCAGTGCTGACAGGGACACTGAAGCTTTCTTT	CASSADRDTEAFF	TRBV6-4	TRBD1	-	TRBJ1-1
TGTGCCTGGAGGACACGGTTCTCTGGAAACACCATATATTTT	CAWRTRFSGNTIYF	TRBV30	-	once	TRBJ1-3
TGTGCCAGCTCCCGGGGTACCGATAAGTTGGCTGAAGCTTTCTTT	CASSRGTDKLAEAFF	TRBV18	-	-	TRBJ1-1
TGTGCCAGCAGCTTATACGGGGGAGGCAGTGAGACCCAGTACTTC	CASSLYGGGSETQYF	TRBV7-8	-	once	TRBJ2-5
TGTGCCAGCAGCCCGGGGGACGGGTATACGCAGTATTTT	CASSPGDGYTQYF	TRBV3-1/TRBV3-2	-	-	TRBJ2-3
TGTGCCAGCAGTGCCCTCGGGCAGCCCCAGCATTTT	CASSALGQPQHF	TRBV27	-	once	TRBJ1-5
TGTGCCAGCAGCCTCCCCTCGCGGGGGGGCTCGGAGACCCAGTACTTC	CASSLPSRGGSETQYF	TRBV3-1/TRBV3-2	TRBD2	-	TRBJ2-5
TGTGCCAGCAGCCAAGATGGGTGGAGAGAAAAACTGTTTTTT	CASSQDGWREKLFF	TRBV14	-	-	TRBJ1-4
TGTGCCAGTAGCCCGAGGGGGAGTGGGGCTTTCTTT	CASSPRGSGAFF	TRBV19	-	-	TRBJ1-1
TGTGCCAGCAGTGACTCGGGGCAGGGTGAGACAGATACGCAGTATTTT	CASSDSGQGETDTQYF	TRBV6-4	-	-	TRBJ2-3
TGTGCCACCAGTGACTCGACAGGGGGCTGGACCGGGGAGCTGTTTTTT	CATSDSTGGWTGELFF	TRBV24-1	TRBD1	-	TRBJ2-2
TGCGCCAGCAGCCAGTTAGATACGCAGTATTTT	CASSQLDTQYF	TRBV4-1	-	-	TRBJ2-3
TGTGCCAGCAGCTCGATCACACAGGGTGCAGATAATTCACCCCTCCACTTT	CASSSITQGADNSPLHF	TRBV13	-	-	TRBJ1-6
TGCGCCAGCACGCGGAGAGAGGGGACTGAAGCTTTCTTT	CASTRREGTEAFF	TRBV4-1	-	-	TRBJ1-1
TGTGCCACCAGACTACAGGGAAGCACCGGGGAGCTGTTTTTT	CATRLQGSTGELFF	TRBV19	-	once	TRBJ2-2
TGCAGTGCTAGTGAATCCCCCTCTAGCGGGGGGCAAGAGACCCAGTACTTC	CSASESPSSGGQETQYF	TRBV20-1	TRBD2	-	TRBJ2-5
TGCAGCGTTGTCGGGACGGATGTGAGCTCCTACGAGCAGTACTTC	CSVVGTDVSSYEQYF	TRBV29-1	-	-	TRBJ2-7
TGTGCCAGCAGCTGGTCTTATGGCACTGAAGCTTTCTTT	CASSWSYGTEAFF	TRBV6-2/TRBV6-3	-	-	TRBJ1-1
TGTGCCAGCAGCTTTCATGATGGGGCGTTGGGTGAAAAACTGTTTTTT	CASSFHDGALGEKLFF	TRBV11-3	-	-	TRBJ1-4
TGTGCCAGCAGCTTGCTCATTAGGGTACGGAACCTACCCTCCTACGAGCAGTACTTC	CASSLLIRVRNLPSYEQYF	TRBV5-6	-	once	TRBJ2-7
TGTGCCAGCAGCTTAGATCTCCTTCTACGAAACACTGAAGCTTTCTTT	CASSLDLLLRNTEAFF	TRBV11-2	-	once	TRBJ1-1
TGTGCCAGCAGCTTTAGCGGGGGCCTCGCAGCAGAAGAGCAGTTCTTC	CASSFSGGLAAEEQFF	TRBV11-3	TRBD2	-	TRBJ2-1
TGTGCCAGCACCCCCGGGGGGGTCTATTATGGCTACACCTTC	CASTPGGVYYGYTF	TRBV9	-	-	TRBJ1-2
TGTGCCAGCACCCAGGAGTCGAACACTGAAGCTTTCTTT	CASTQESNTEAFF	TRBV6-5	-	few	TRBJ1-1
TGTGCCAGCAGCCCCCCCGGGTACATGATGTCCAATGAGCAGTTCTTC	CASSPPGYMMSNEQFF	TRBV7-9	-	-	TRBJ2-1
TGTGCCTGGTTTGGGGGCAGGGCTATGGATGGCTACACCTTC	CAWFGGRAMDGYTF	TRBV30	-	once	TRBJ1-2
TGCGCCAGCAGCCAAAGTTCGTTGAGTGCGAGGACTGAAGCTTTCTTT	CASSQSSLSARTEAFF	TRBV4-3	-	once	TRBJ1-1
TGTGCCAGTAAATATGAACAGCAACTGTTTTTT	CASKYEQQLFF	TRBV19	-	-	TRBJ1-4
TGTGCCAGCAGTCCCCGCGGGACATACACATCTGGAAACACCATATATTTT	CASSPRGTYTSGNTIYF	TRBV2	-	-	TRBJ1-3
TGTGCCAGCAGTTACTCGATCTCGGGGGCTAACTATGGCTACACCTTC	CASSYSISGANYGYTF	TRBV6-5	-	-	TRBJ1-2
TGTGCCAGCAGCTTAGAGCAGGGAGGGGAACCTGAAGCTTTCTTT	CASSLEQGGEPEAFF	TRBV7-9	-	few	TRBJ1-1
TGTGCCAGCAGTTCCACCGACAACTATGGCTACACCTTC	CASSSTDNYGYTF	TRBV6-2/TRBV6-3	-	few	TRBJ1-2
TGTGCCAGATTGGCGGGGGCCCTCAATGAGCAGTTCTTC	CARLAGALNEQFF	TRBV21-1	-	-	TRBJ2-1
TGTGCCAGCAGCTTTTTGACAGGGGGGTATGAAAAACTGTTTTTT	CASSFLTGGYEKLFF	TRBV7-9	TRBD1	-	TRBJ1-4
TGTGCCACCGGGAGAGGAACCCTCGGGGAGCTGTTTTTT	CATGRGTLGELFF	TRBV24-1	-	-	TRBJ2-2
TGTGCCAGTAGTTACCTGGGGAGGAGGTCTGAAGCTTTCTTT	CASSYLGRRSEAFF	TRBV19	-	once	TRBJ1-1
TGTGCCAGCAGCCTATATCCCGGACAGGGGTTCTTAGGAGGCTACACCTTC	CASSLYPGQGFLGGYTF	TRBV9	TRBD1	-	TRBJ1-2
TGCGCCAGCAGCCAAGCCGGGACAGGGTTGGGAGAGACCCAGTACTTC	CASSQAGTGLGETQYF	TRBV4-1	TRBD1	-	TRBJ2-5
TGTGCCAGCAGCTTATCTGCAGGGGACTACGAGCAGTACTTC	CASSLSAGDYEQYF	TRBV7-3	-	-	TRBJ2-7
TGTGCCAGCAGCTGGCTCGGGGGGGTCACAGATACGCAGTATTTT	CASSWLGGVTDTQYF	TRBV7-2	TRBD2	-	TRBJ2-3
TGTGCCAGCAGTTTAAGAGGTGATAACTATGGCTACACCTTC	CASSLRGDNYGYTF	TRBV28	-	-	TRBJ1-2
TGTGCCAGCAGGCCGGGACTAGCGGGAATTAACTACGAGCAGTACTTC	CASRPGLAGINYEQYF	TRBV6-4	TRBD2	-	TRBJ2-7
TGTGCCAGTACCTCAGGGGGCCAGCCCCAGCATTTT	CASTSGGQPQHF	TRBV19	TRBD1	-	TRBJ1-5
TGTGCCAGCAGGGACTTGGGACAGCGTAATGAAAAACTGTTTTTT	CASRDLGQRNEKLFF	TRBV2	TRBD1	-	TRBJ1-4
TGTGCCAGCAGTGCCAGCCATGCAACTAATGAAAAACTGTTTTTT	CASSASHATNEKLFF	TRBV6-4	-	-	TRBJ1-4
TGTGCCAGCAGTTACTCGATGATCGGCCCTAACACTGAAGCTTTCTTT	CASSYSMIGPNTEAFF	TRBV6-5	-	-	TRBJ1-1
TGTGCCAGCAGCGTAGATTCTAACTATGGCTACACCTTC	CASSVDSNYGYTF	TRBV9	-	-	TRBJ1-2
TGCGCCAGCAGACTATTAGCGGGGCTCGCCCAAGAGACCCAGTACTTC	CASRLLAGLAQETQYF	TRBV5-1	TRBD2	-	TRBJ2-5
TGTGCCATCAGTGGAGGGGTATCCAACTATGGCTACACCTTC	CAISGGVSNYGYTF	TRBV10-3	-	-	TRBJ1-2